This entry lists 5 T cell receptor beta chains sequenced from one sample in a study of CD8+CD57+ T cells in acquired aplastic anemia. Profiles of TCR beta VDJ and CDR3 were generated from a genomic DNA template. TCRdb redid the calling of the reads with MiXCR, one entry per CDR3 protein. The profile shows 130,000 or so distinct CDR3 sequences, 41% of them singletons. Sequenced material: sorted CD4+, CD8+, or CD8+CD57+ T cells (not recorded which) from PBMCs. All receptors come from a human donor in good health, serving as a control.

This clonotype was seen a single time. The chain combines TRBV20-1 with TRBJ1-2, with a tentative D call TRBD1 (6 bases). The V end was cut by 1 base, the J end by 0 bases, with 9 bases between. The length of the CDR3 is 14 residues. The germline V gene encodes CDR1 DFQATT and CDR2 SNEGSKA (reference sequence). This CDR3 reads CSARAGVTNYGYTF. The CDR3 DNA follows: TGCAGTGCTAGAGCAGGGGTCACTAACTATGGCTACACCTTC.

This clonotype was picked up one time. The gene calls are TRBV2 and TRBJ1-3; TRBD1 is a possible D gene (5 bases). The CDR3 loop spans 15 amino acids. The germline V gene encodes CDR1 SNHLY and CDR2 FYNNEI. Trimming shortened V by 5 bases and J by 0 bases, and 11 bases separated the two germline ends. CDR3 residues: CASSQGRISGNTIYF. CDR3 sequence (DNA): TGTGCCAGCAGTCAGGGACGGATCTCTGGAAACACCATATATTTT.

This clonotype was seen just once. A clone one base away is much larger, so this may be a read error. The CDR3 bases are TGTGCCAACTCAGCCGGACAGCGAGCTAACTATGGCTACACCTTC. This translates into CANSAGQRANYGYTF. The V call is TRBV18, the J call TRBJ1-2, with a weak D call TRBD1 (6 bases). CDR1 KGHSH and CDR2 LQKENI come from the germline V gene. The CDR3 has 15 residues. Using reference TRBV18 and TRBJ1-2 for the parts outside the CDR3, the full variable domain is NAGVMQNPRHLVRRRGQEARLRCSPMKGHSHVYWYRQLPEEGLKFMVYLQKENIIDESGMPKERFSAEFPKEGPSILRIQQVVRGDSAAYFCANSAGQRANYGYTFGSGTRLTVV.

The chain couples TRBV7-2 to TRBJ1-2; a weak D match, TRBD1 (5 bases). Germline CDR1 reads SGHTA; CDR2 reads FQGNSA. This CDR3 has 14 residues. Between the trimmed V and J ends, which lost 1 base and 7 bases, there was a span of 13 bases. The CDR3 region has the DNA TGTGCCAGCAGCTTAGGGGGGACCGCCGGTGGCTACACCTTC. Its protein is CASSLGGTAGGYTF.

This clonotype was recorded many times. The V gene is TRBV7-2, the J gene TRBJ2-2, with a possible D match to TRBD2 (5 bases). Looked up from germline, CDR1 is SGHTA and CDR2 is FQGNSA. V was shortened by 2 bases and J by 4 bases, with 11 bases between the two germline ends. The CDR3 loop spans 15 amino acids. CDR3 coding DNA: TGTGCCAGCAGCTTAATCCCGAGGGTCACCGGGGAGCTGTTTTTT. The encoded protein is CASSLIPRVTGELFF.